One sample yielded the 13 T cell receptor beta chains listed below, sequenced in a study of human T cells and chemical hapten exposure. TCRdb fed the RACE reads into MiXCR, producing one record per CDR3 protein. Of fewer than 400,000 distinct CDR3 sequences listed, approximately 6.3% are singletons. Time point indicated: patch test 1, 2 weeks after DPC sensitization. Treatment defined: therapeutic diphenylcyclopropenone sensitization with weekly scalp DPC. Sequencing used whole blood, obtained in connection with sensitization to the hapten diphenylcyclopropenone (DPC). The receptors were gathered from a woman younger than 35 with alopecia areata. Some clones in this sample may be carry-over from other donors' samples.

The sample holds a few counts of this clonotype. V gene TRBV9 combines with J gene TRBJ1-1, with D unresolved. The CDR3 has 13 residues. Trimming removed 2 bases at V and 3 bases at J, with 8 bases between. Looked up from germline, CDR1 is SGDLS and CDR2 is YYNGEE. The CDR3 region has the DNA TGTGCCAGCAGCGTTCTGGCGGACACTGAAGCTTTCTTT. Translating it yields CASSVLADTEAFF.

The table lists this clonotype with many counts. The rearrangement uses TRBV27 and TRBJ2-1; 8 positions agree with TRBD2. With 8 bases clipped from V and 5 bases from J, the junction kept 8 bases outside the gene matches. This CDR3 comprises 14 residues. Germline-derived CDR1 and CDR2 are MNHEY and SMNVEV (reference sequence). In DNA form, the CDR3 reads TGTGCCAGCGGACGGGGGGGATTTAACAATGAGCAGTTCTTC. Translating it yields CASGRGGFNNEQFF.

This clonotype was seen at least ten times. The rearrangement uses TRBV7-9 and TRBJ1-1, with 9 bases matching TRBD1. Losses at the gene ends were 2 bases for V and 2 bases for J; bases not matched to a gene: 12. CDR3 length equals 18 residues. Germline V lookup: CDR1 SEHNR, CDR2 FQNEAQ (reference sequence). CDR3 loop: CASSLTHPTGQGNTEAFF. The CDR3 bases are TGTGCCAGCAGCTTAACCCACCCAACGGGACAGGGTAACACTGAAGCTTTCTTT. The full variable domain, its missing parts supplied by reference TRBV7-9 and TRBJ1-1, is DTGVSQNPRHKITKRGQNVTFRCDPISEHNRLYWYRQTLGQGPEFLTYFQNEAQLEKSRLLSDRFSAERPKGSFSTLEIQRTEQGDSAMYLCASSLTHPTGQGNTEAFFGQGTRLTVV.

Ten or more counts support this clonotype. The chain links TRBV20-1 to TRBJ1-6; TRBD1 is a possible D gene (5 bases). The germline gives CDR1 DFQATT, CDR2 SNEGSKA (reference sequence). This CDR3 contains 19 residues. V shed 5 bases and J shed 0 bases, with 23 bases lying between them. The CDR3 here is CSARSYQGGGSSYNSPLHF. The CDR3 coding sequence is TGCAGTGCTCGAAGTTACCAGGGAGGAGGGAGCTCCTATAATTCACCCCTCCACTTT.

The sample holds many counts of this clonotype. This rearrangement joins TRBV29-1 to TRBJ2-3; possibly TRBD1 or TRBD2 for D (6 bases each). This CDR3 is built from 15 residues. Between the trimmed V and J ends, which lost 4 bases and 0 bases, there was a span of 14 bases. Germline values: CDR1 SQVTM, CDR2 ANQGSEA. DNA for the CDR3: TGCAGCGTTGCCCAAGGGGGGCAGAGCACAGATACGCAGTATTTT. Its protein is CSVAQGGQSTDTQYF.

V is TRBV28 and J is TRBJ2-7; 10 bases are a match to TRBD1. Germline V gene lookup returns CDR1 MDHEN and CDR2 SYDVKM. The CDR3 sequence is 14 residues long. The junction had 10 bases not matched to a gene; V was cut back by 9 bases and J by 5 bases. In DNA, the CDR3 is TGTGCCAGTACCAGGGACAGGGGACGGGACGAGCAGTACTTC. It encodes CASTRDRGRDEQYF.

This clonotype was detected many times. The rearrangement joins TRBV12-3 or TRBV12-4 to TRBJ1-6, with D unresolved. Trimming took off 3 bases at V and 7 bases at J, with 10 bases between the two ends. This CDR3 contains 14 residues. The CDR3 DNA reads TGTGCCAGCAGTTTGGCAGGAAAAAATTCACCCCTCCACTTT. Translated, it gives CASSLAGKNSPLHF.

The V and J genes are TRBV20-1 and TRBJ2-7; a weak D match, TRBD2 (5 bases). This CDR3 is built from 14 residues. Trimming removed 5 bases from V and 2 bases from J, with 16 bases in between. The germline gives CDR1 DFQATT, CDR2 SNEGSKA (reference sequence). The CDR3 loop reads CSALDSPRPYEQYF. The CDR3 nucleotides are TGCAGTGCTCTGGACTCCCCAAGGCCCTACGAGCAGTACTTC.

In this sample, this clonotype turned up many times. The chain recombines TRBV29-1 with TRBJ2-1; D tentatively reads TRBD1 or TRBD2 (5 bases each). This CDR3 region has 14 residues. Germline V gene data show CDR1 as SQVTM and CDR2 as ANQGSEA. The V gene lost 5 bases and the J gene lost 7 bases, with 18 bases spanning the gap. This chain's CDR3 is CSVHSPLGDNEQFF. The DNA for the CDR3 is TGCAGCGTTCACTCCCCACTGGGGGATAATGAGCAGTTCTTC.

This chain joins TRBV7-2 and TRBJ2-3; weak D call: TRBD2 (6 bases). This CDR3 is 15 amino acids long. Germline V gene data show CDR1 as SGHTA and CDR2 as FQGNSA. V was shortened by 8 bases and J by 1 base, with 16 bases between the two germline ends. The CDR3 region has the DNA TGTGCCAGCGAAACGGGGGTATTTGGCACAGATACGCAGTATTTT. Its protein product is CASETGVFGTDTQYF.

The V call is TRBV28, the J call TRBJ1-6; 7 positions agree with TRBD1. V trimming: 6 bases; J trimming: 6 bases; junction bases outside the gene matches: 8. CDR1 is MDHEN, CDR2 SYDVKM, per germline. The CDR3 covers 15 residues. The CDR3, as DNA: TGTGCCAGCAGCCGACAGGGTTTTGTTAATTCACCCCTCCACTTT. The encoded protein is CASSRQGFVNSPLHF.

Many counts were recorded for this clonotype. The chain uses TRBV18 and TRBJ2-7, with 8 bases that match TRBD1. The CDR3 runs 13 residues. Germline V gene data show CDR1 as KGHSH and CDR2 as LQKENI. Losses at the gene ends were 3 bases for V and 6 bases for J; bases not matched to a gene: 4. The CDR3 reads CASSPLDRGEQYF. The CDR3 DNA is TGTGCCAGCTCACCCCTAGACAGGGGCGAGCAGTACTTC.

This chain links TRBV6-1 with TRBJ2-1; TRBD1 aligns across 10 bases. Germline-derived CDR1 and CDR2 are MNHNS and SASEGT. V was pared by 6 bases and J by 0 bases, with 11 bases of the junction left unmatched. The CDR3 consists of 18 residues. CDR3 sequence: CASRRDRGPLSSYNEQFF. The CDR3 nucleotides are TGTGCCAGCAGAAGGGACAGGGGCCCCCTGAGCTCCTACAATGAGCAGTTCTTC.